Listed below are T cell receptor beta chains from one sample, sequenced in a study of cytomegalovirus exposure and HLA in healthy donors. Assay: immunoSEQ multiplex PCR; the TCRdb copy retains only in-frame clones and omits some. The data contain 150,000 to 200,000 clones, over 65% of them singletons. Sequencing input: PBMCs. These receptor sequences come from a woman aged 40 to 50 in good health and CMV-seronegative. The CDR3 runs from the conserved cysteine through the conserved F or W. D genes are given only for firm matches. Only some rows state a clone size, as once, few, many or a class for expanded clones.

v_gene	j_gene	len	d_gene	abundance	CDR3aa	CDR3nt
TRBV18	TRBJ2-5	15	TRBD2	few	CASSLAGASVETQYF	TGTGCCAGCTCCCTAGCGGGCGCCTCCGTGGAGACCCAGTACTTC
TRBV29-1	TRBJ1-5	15	TRBD1	.	CSVAQGGGSNQPQHF	TGCAGCGTTGCACAGGGGGGTGGTAGCAATCAGCCCCAGCATTTT
TRBV7-3	TRBJ2-1	13	TRBD1	.	CASSLRPGGVFFF	TGTGCCAGCAGCTTAAGACCAGGGGGCGTTTTTTTCTTC
TRBV19	TRBJ2-5	13	.	.	CASSYGQQETQYF	TGTGCCAGTAGTTACGGACAGCAAGAGACCCAGTACTTC
TRBV19	TRBJ2-7	13	.	once	CASSTAQGYEQYF	TGTGCCAGTAGTACCGCACAGGGCTACGAGCAGTACTTC
TRBV5-1	TRBJ2-1	16	TRBD1	.	CASSLQGASEGNEQFF	TGCGCCAGCAGCTTACAGGGGGCTTCCGAGGGCAATGAGCAGTTCTTC
TRBV2	TRBJ1-6	19	TRBD1	.	CASNLLGQDGVPYNSPLHF	TGTGCCAGCAACCTTTTGGGACAGGATGGTGTCCCCTATAATTCACCCCTCCACTTT
TRBV5-1	TRBJ2-5	14	TRBD2	once	CASSGGGAEETQYF	TGCGCCAGCAGCGGCGGGGGGGCCGAGGAGACCCAGTACTTC
TRBV9	TRBJ2-3	16	TRBD2	once	CASSVAGLAPADTQYF	TGTGCCAGCAGCGTAGCGGGACTAGCCCCCGCAGATACGCAGTATTTT
TRBV5-1	TRBJ2-2	18	TRBD2	.	CASSFVSGGTHDPGELFF	TGCGCCAGCAGCTTTGTTAGCGGGGGGACACACGATCCCGGGGAGCTGTTTTTT
TRBV18	TRBJ2-7	12	.	.	CASSPPHYEQYF	TGTGCCAGCTCACCACCCCACTACGAGCAGTACTTC
TRBV6-6	TRBJ1-1	15	.	.	CASSSGQTMNTEAFF	TGTGCCAGCAGTTCTGGACAGACCATGAACACTGAAGCTTTCTTT
TRBV5-1	TRBJ2-3	15	TRBD2	.	CASSRTSGGADTQYF	TGCGCCAGCAGCCGAACTAGCGGGGGGGCGGATACACAGTATTTT
TRBV19	TRBJ1-5	15	.	.	CASSIGQAPNQPQHF	TGTGCCAGTAGTATAGGACAGGCCCCTAATCAGCCCCAGCATTTT
TRBV6-1	TRBJ2-7	14	.	.	CASSETRETYEQYF	TGTGCCAGCAGTGAAACCCGGGAAACCTACGAGCAGTACTTC
TRBV11-2	TRBJ2-2	18	TRBD2	.	CASSPRGLAGLNTGELFF	TGTGCCAGCAGCCCAAGGGGACTAGCGGGGTTGAACACCGGGGAGCTGTTTTTT
TRBV4-1	TRBJ2-2	15	.	.	CASSQEGGGPGELFF	TGCGCCAGCAGCCAAGAAGGGGGGGGGCCCGGGGAGCTGTTTTTT
TRBV27	TRBJ2-1	16	TRBD2	.	CASSLWASGGYNEQFF	TGTGCCAGCAGTTTATGGGCTAGCGGGGGTTACAATGAGCAGTTCTTC
TRBV13	TRBJ2-5	14	.	.	CASSLPGGLGTQYF	TGTGCCAGCAGCCTCCCAGGGGGGTTGGGGACCCAGTACTTC
TRBV6-1	TRBJ2-7	15	.	.	CASNSEGLRSYEQYF	TGTGCCAGCAACTCAGAGGGACTTCGTAGTTACGAGCAGTACTTC
TRBV5-1	TRBJ2-5	13	TRBD2	.	CASSLAGLETQYF	TGCGCCAGCAGCTTAGCGGGGTTAGAGACCCAGTACTTC
TRBV10-3	TRBJ2-3	14	.	.	CAIREGRSTDTQYF	TGTGCCATCAGGGAGGGCCGTAGCACAGATACGCAGTATTTT
TRBV5-6	TRBJ2-5	14	.	.	CASSLGPQGETQYF	TGTGCCAGCAGCTTGGGACCCCAGGGGGAGACCCAGTACTTC
TRBV4-1	TRBJ1-3	15	TRBD1	.	CASSQDRGSGNTIYF	TGCGCCAGCAGCCAAGACAGGGGGTCTGGAAACACCATATATTTT
TRBV6-1	TRBJ2-1	12	.	.	CASSENRPVRFF	TGTGCCAGCAGTGAGAACAGACCCGTTCGGTTCTTC
TRBV19	TRBJ1-1	12	.	.	CASRAGNTEAFF	TGTGCCAGTAGGGCAGGGAACACTGAAGCTTTCTTT
TRBV11-3	TRBJ1-5	18	TRBD1	.	CASSLESPQGASNQPQHF	TGTGCCAGCAGCTTAGAGAGTCCCCAGGGGGCGAGCAATCAGCCCCAGCATTTT
TRBV5-1	TRBJ1-2	15	TRBD1	.	CASSLISGQNYGYTF	TGCGCCAGCAGCCTTATATCGGGACAGAACTATGGCTACACCTTC
TRBV20-1	TRBJ1-4	11	.	.	CSARANEKLFF	TGCAGTGCTAGAGCAAATGAAAAACTGTTTTTT
TRBV19	TRBJ1-1	15	TRBD1	.	CASSIQGGMNTEAFF	TGTGCCAGTAGTATTCAGGGGGGTATGAACACTGAAGCTTTCTTT
TRBV9	TRBJ2-3	18	TRBD2	.	CASSVGVGRGGSTDTQYF	TGTGCCAGCAGCGTGGGGGTGGGGCGGGGGGGCTCAACAGATACGCAGTATTTT
TRBV5-6	TRBJ1-2	14	TRBD1	few	CASSWDRGDYGYTF	TGTGCCAGCAGCTGGGACAGGGGAGACTATGGCTACACCTTC
TRBV15	TRBJ2-7	14	.	.	CATSRFGRGYEQYF	TGTGCCACCAGCAGGTTTGGTAGGGGCTACGAGCAGTACTTC
TRBV5-6	TRBJ1-2	14	TRBD1	.	CASSGRGQNYGYTF	TGTGCCAGCAGCGGCAGGGGGCAGAACTATGGCTACACCTTC
TRBV18	TRBJ2-7	14	.	.	CASSPRRDTYEQYF	TGTGCCAGCTCACCACGACGGGATACCTACGAGCAGTACTTC
TRBV25-1	TRBJ2-5	13	.	.	CASRGSVRETQYF	TGTGCCAGCAGAGGGAGTGTCAGGGAGACCCAGTACTTC
TRBV7-9	TRBJ2-4	17	TRBD1	.	CASSSFKGQNNKNIQYF	TGTGCCAGCAGCTCCTTTAAGGGACAGAACAATAAAAACATTCAGTACTTC
TRBV6-6	TRBJ2-5	12	TRBD1	once	CASKSGGETQYF	TGTGCCAGCAAGTCAGGGGGCGAGACCCAGTACTTC
TRBV19	TRBJ1-5	14	.	once	CASSRDIFNQPQHF	TGTGCCAGTAGCCGGGACATCTTTAATCAGCCCCAGCATTTT
TRBV19	TRBJ1-2	14	TRBD1	few	CASSLQGIKYGYTF	TGTGCCAGTAGTTTACAGGGGATTAAATATGGCTACACCTTC
TRBV27	TRBJ1-2	14	.	.	CASSSQNRAKGYTF	TGTGCCAGCAGTTCTCAAAACAGGGCGAAGGGCTACACCTTC
TRBV5-6	TRBJ1-1	14	.	.	CASSHKTGNTEAFF	TGTGCCAGCAGCCATAAGACAGGGAACACTGAAGCTTTCTTT
TRBV29-1	TRBJ2-5	14	TRBD1	few	CSVGLQGVQETQYF	TGCAGCGTTGGCCTACAGGGGGTGCAAGAGACCCAGTACTTC
TRBV5-5	TRBJ2-1	18	TRBD2	.	CASSFGLAGPSSYNEQFF	TGTGCCAGCAGCTTTGGACTAGCGGGGCCTAGCTCCTACAATGAGCAGTTCTTC
TRBV7-9	TRBJ2-1	15	.	.	CASSLTGSSYNEQFF	TGTGCCAGCAGCTTAACCGGGAGCTCCTACAATGAGCAGTTCTTC
TRBV7-9	TRBJ1-4	15	.	.	CASSLPPFGGEKLFF	TGTGCCAGCAGCTTACCCCCCTTCGGAGGTGAAAAACTGTTTTTT
TRBV19	TRBJ1-5	16	TRBD1	.	CASKGGRGTAGQPQHF	TGTGCCAGTAAGGGTGGTCGCGGGACAGCAGGGCAGCCCCAGCATTTT
TRBV4-1	TRBJ1-2	14	.	few	CASTPRGGLYGYTF	TGCGCCAGCACCCCACGGGGGGGCCTCTATGGCTACACCTTC
TRBV5-4	TRBJ2-5	17	TRBD1	.	CASSLYEWGTGEETQYF	TGTGCCAGCAGCTTGTATGAGTGGGGGACAGGGGAAGAGACCCAGTACTTC
TRBV5-1	TRBJ2-5	12	.	.	CASSLAGETQYF	TGCGCCAGCAGCTTGGCCGGGGAGACCCAGTACTTC
TRBV2	TRBJ1-1	15	TRBD1	.	CASRARTGRDTEAFF	TGTGCCAGCAGGGCCCGGACAGGGAGGGACACTGAAGCTTTCTTT
TRBV7-9	TRBJ2-1	17	TRBD2	.	CSSSSLGGSRGYNEQFF	TGTTCCAGCAGCTCTTTGGGGGGGTCGAGGGGATACAATGAGCAGTTCTTC
TRBV6-5	TRBJ1-5	15	.	.	CASSAGRGANQPQHF	TGTGCCAGCAGTGCGGGCAGGGGAGCCAATCAGCCCCAGCATTTT
TRBV6-1	TRBJ1-1	16	TRBD1	.	CASSDPRTGRHTEAFF	TGTGCCAGCAGTGACCCCAGGACAGGGAGACACACTGAAGCTTTCTTT
TRBV5-1	TRBJ2-7	15	TRBD1	once	CASSYPDRGTYEQYF	TGCGCCAGCAGCTACCCGGACAGGGGAACCTACGAGCAGTACTTC
TRBV2	TRBJ1-5	15	TRBD1	.	CASRPQGDSNQPQHF	TGTGCCAGCAGGCCTCAGGGGGATAGCAATCAGCCCCAGCATTTT
TRBV13	TRBJ2-1	18	TRBD2	few	CASSLIGLAGARPREQFF	TGTGCCAGCAGCCTGATCGGACTAGCGGGGGCGAGGCCCCGTGAGCAGTTCTTC
TRBV19	TRBJ1-1	13	.	few	CASSKLRATEAFF	TGTGCCAGTAGTAAACTCAGGGCCACTGAAGCTTTCTTT